Listed here is a single T cell receptor beta chain. What it binds is unknown. Original processing methods: ImmunoSEQ sequences covered only the junction and lacked quality scores; filtering therefore differed. Clones were sequenced by immunoSEQ multiplex PCR, and TCRdb holds only the in-frame ones, with some missing. D and trimming were read from the DNA, whereas the V and J calls and clone size are those reported in that table. In the table there are 640,000 or so clones, roughly 70% of which are singletons. This CDR3 has 13 amino acids. V lost 5 bases to trimming and J lost 12 bases, with 19 bases between them. Germline lookup yields CDR1 MNHEY and CDR2 SMNVEV (reference sequence). This entry belongs to a study of shared clonotypes between healthy human individuals. Caucasian adults residing in Nashville, Tennessee made up all the donors. General study points: The study sampled only blood, and tissue repertoires likely differ. Naive subsets, compared against memory subsets, generally had larger estimated richness values.

Source material: memory CD4+ T cells sorted from blood. This sample's subset: CD45RA-negative fraction. This rearrangement joins TRBV27 to TRBJ1-1; possible D gene TRBD1, 5 bases. This TCR came from a woman aged 30 to 39 in good health. CDR3 amino acids: CASSLSQGLETFF. The CDR3 DNA follows: TGTGCCAGCAGTCTCTCCCAGGGCCTCGAAACTTTCTTT.